This TCR beta chain comes out of a study of cytomegalovirus exposure and HLA in healthy donors. With regard to this clone: The antigen is not known.

Researchers ran the PCR with 60 Vbeta and 13 Jbeta primers. Only in-frame clones appear in the TCRdb table, and some are missing; sequencing was by immunoSEQ multiplex PCR. The data show approximately 180,000 clones, 70% to 75% seen once. Whole-study findings and limits: An analysis was carried out later, and it reportedly showed fewer N-insertions in an Asian-associated ancestry cluster than the approximately 610-donor mean. For most TCR beta V segments, an earlier analysis put the productive rate at about 90% or about 30% of the time. Another analysis was done later, and it associated around 17,000 TCR beta sequences with HLA alleles at 0.05 false discovery rate.

Sample: PBMCs. The sequence came from a male donor in good health and CMV-seronegative.

The CDR3 spells CASSQYQGTVNTEAFF. The CDR3 nucleotides read TGTGCCAGCAGTCAGTACCAGGGCACGGTGAACACTGAAGCTTTCTTT. The chain joins TRBV6-6 to TRBJ1-1; perhaps TRBD1 as D (5 bases). CDR1 is MNHNY and CDR2 is SVGAGI in the germline V gene (reference sequence). This CDR3 is built from 16 residues. The V gene lost 5 bases and the J gene lost 0 bases, with 16 bases spanning the gap.